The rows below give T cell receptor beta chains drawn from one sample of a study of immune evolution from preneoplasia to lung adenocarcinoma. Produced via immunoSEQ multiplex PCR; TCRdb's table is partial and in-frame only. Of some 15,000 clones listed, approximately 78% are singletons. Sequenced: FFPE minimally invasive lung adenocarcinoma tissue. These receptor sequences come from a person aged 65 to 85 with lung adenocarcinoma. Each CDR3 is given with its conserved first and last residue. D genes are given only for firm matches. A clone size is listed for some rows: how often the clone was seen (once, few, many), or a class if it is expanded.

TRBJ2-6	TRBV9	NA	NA	TGTGCCAGCAGCGCGAAAGCGGACAGTTACTCTGGGGCCAACGTCCTGACTTTC	CASSAKADSYSGANVLTF
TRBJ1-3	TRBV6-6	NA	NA	TGTGCCAGCAGAGAAGGACAAGGCAGCACCATATATTTT	CASREGQGSTIYF
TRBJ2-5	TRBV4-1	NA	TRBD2	TGCGCCAGCAGCCAAGTTCGGACTAGACAAGAGACCCAGTACTTC	CASSQVRTRQETQYF
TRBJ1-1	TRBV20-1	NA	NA	TGCTCCAGATGGGGGGACACTGAAGCTTTCTTT	CSRWGDTEAFF
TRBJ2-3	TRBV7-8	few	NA	TGTGCCAGCAGCTTTCTACAGGACGATACGCAGTATTTT	CASSFLQDDTQYF
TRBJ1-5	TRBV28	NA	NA	TGTGCCAGCAGTTTATGGCAGAAGAATCAGCCCCAGCATTTT	CASSLWQKNQPQHF
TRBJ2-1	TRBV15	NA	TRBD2	TGTGCCACCAGCTCCCGACTAGCGGCCTCCTACAATGAGCAGTTCTTC	CATSSRLAASYNEQFF
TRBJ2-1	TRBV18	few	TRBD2	TGTGCCAGCTCACCGGGACTAGCGGGAACCAGCGGGCAGTTCTTC	CASSPGLAGTSGQFF
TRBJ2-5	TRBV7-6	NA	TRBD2	TGTGCCAGCACCCAAGGCCGGACTAGCGAGACCCAGTACTTC	CASTQGRTSETQYF
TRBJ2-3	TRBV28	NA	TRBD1	TGTGCCAGCAGCCCAGGGACAGGGGAGGGAGATACGCAGTATTTT	CASSPGTGEGDTQYF
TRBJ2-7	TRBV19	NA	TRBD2	TGTGCCAGTAGTAGAGCCGGGACTAGCGCTTCCTACGAGCAGTACTTC	CASSRAGTSASYEQYF
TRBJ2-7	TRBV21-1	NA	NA	TGTGCCAGCAGCAAATCCTTCCAGCGGGAGCCCCACGAGCAGTACTTC	CASSKSFQREPHEQYF
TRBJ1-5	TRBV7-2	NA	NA	TGTGCCAGCAGCTTGGGACCAAATCAGCCCCAGCATTTT	CASSLGPNQPQHF
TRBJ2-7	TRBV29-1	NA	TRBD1	TGCAGCGTGGGGACAGGTCCCTACGAGCAGTACTTC	CSVGTGPYEQYF
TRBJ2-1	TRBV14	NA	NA	TGTGCCAGCAGCCAAACTACCAGCTCCTACAATGAGCAGTTCTTC	CASSQTTSSYNEQFF
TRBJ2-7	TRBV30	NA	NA	TGTGCCTCCATGCAGGGGGGGATGTACGAGCAGTACTTC	CASMQGGMYEQYF
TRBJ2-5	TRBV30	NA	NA	TGTGCCTGGAGTCTATTTTCTGGGTCCAGGACCCAGTACTTC	CAWSLFSGSRTQYF
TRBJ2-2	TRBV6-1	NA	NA	TGTGCCAGCAGTGAAAGGCCGAGACAAACGAACACCGGGGAGCTGTTTTTT	CASSERPRQTNTGELFF
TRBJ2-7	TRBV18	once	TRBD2	TGTGCCAGCTCACTAGGACTAGCTTCGGGATACGAGCAGTACTTC	CASSLGLASGYEQYF
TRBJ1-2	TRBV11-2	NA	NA	TGTGCCAGCAGCTACGGACGGGACTATGGCTACACCTTC	CASSYGRDYGYTF
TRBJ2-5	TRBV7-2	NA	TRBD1	TGTGCCAGCTATGAGGGGGCTCTCGGAGAGACCCAGTACTTC	CASYEGALGETQYF
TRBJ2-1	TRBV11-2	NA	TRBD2	TGTGCCAGCAGCCCTGGGGGGGCTAGCGGGATTTACAATGAGCAGTTCTTC	CASSPGGASGIYNEQFF
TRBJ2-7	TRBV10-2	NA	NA	TGCGCCAGCAGTGAGCTGGTCCTCTACGAGCAGTACTTC	CASSELVLYEQYF
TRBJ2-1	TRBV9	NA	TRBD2	TGTGCCAGCAGCGTAGTTAGCGGGGGGGCGGAAGAGCAGTTCTTC	CASSVVSGGAEEQFF
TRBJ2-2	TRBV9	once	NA	TGTGCCAGCACCGCTTCGGCGAACACCGGGGAGCTGTTTTTT	CASTASANTGELFF
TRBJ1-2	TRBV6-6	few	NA	TGTGCCAGCAGTTACTACTATGGCTACACCTTC	CASSYYYGYTF
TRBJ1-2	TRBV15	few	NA	TGTGCCACCAGCGGACAGAACTATGGCTACACCTTC	CATSGQNYGYTF
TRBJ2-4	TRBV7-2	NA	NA	TGTGCCAGCAGCTTAATTTTGGGAGCCAAAAACATTCAGTACTTC	CASSLILGAKNIQYF
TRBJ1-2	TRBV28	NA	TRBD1	TGTGCCAGCAGTTTCCGGGACAGGGATTCCTATGGCTACACCTTC	CASSFRDRDSYGYTF
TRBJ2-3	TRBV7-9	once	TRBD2	TGTGCCAGAGGGGAGCGGGGGGACGCAGATACGCAGTATTTT	CARGERGDADTQYF
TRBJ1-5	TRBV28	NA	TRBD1	TGTGCCAGCAGACGAGACAGGGTGCAAGGTAATAGCAATCAGCCCCAGCATTTT	CASRRDRVQGNSNQPQHF
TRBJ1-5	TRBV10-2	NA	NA	TGCGCCAGCAGTGAAGGAGGGGCTCGCAATCAGCCCCAGCATTTT	CASSEGGARNQPQHF
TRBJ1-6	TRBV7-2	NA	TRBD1	TGTGCCAGCAGCAGAGGGGGTCAGGGGGGTTCACCCCTCCACTTT	CASSRGGQGGSPLHF
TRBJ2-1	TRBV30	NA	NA	TGTGCCTGGAGTGTGTCGGGAAATGAGCAGTTCTTC	CAWSVSGNEQFF
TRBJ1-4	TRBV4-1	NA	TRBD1	TGCGCCAGCAGCCAAGACAGGGGGCGGGTTGAAAAGCTGTTTTTT	CASSQDRGRVEKLFF
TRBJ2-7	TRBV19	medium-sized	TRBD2	TGTGCCAGTAGTACAGGACCAGCGGGAGTCGGATCCTACGAGCAGTACTTC	CASSTGPAGVGSYEQYF
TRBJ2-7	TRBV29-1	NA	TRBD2	TGCAGCTTCTCTTGGGGGGGCGAGCAGTACTTC	CSFSWGGEQYF
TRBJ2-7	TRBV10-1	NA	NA	TGCGCCAGCAGTCCGGACAGCTCCTACGAGCAGTACTTC	CASSPDSSYEQYF
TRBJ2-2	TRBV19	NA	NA	TGTGCCAGTAGTCCTAGCGACCTCGCCGGGGAGCTGTTTTTT	CASSPSDLAGELFF
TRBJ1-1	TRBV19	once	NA	TGTGCCAGTAGTCCTACGACAGGTGGCCGGGCTGAAGCTTTCTTT	CASSPTTGGRAEAFF
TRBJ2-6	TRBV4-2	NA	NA	TGTGCCAGCAGCCAAGCTCTGGTGGAGGCCAACGTCCTGACTTTC	CASSQALVEANVLTF
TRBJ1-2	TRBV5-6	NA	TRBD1	TGTGCCAGCAGCCCGACAGGGAACTATGGCTACACCTTC	CASSPTGNYGYTF
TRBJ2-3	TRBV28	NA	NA	TGTGCCAGCAGTTCCCAGGGCAGGGATACGCAGTATTTT	CASSSQGRDTQYF
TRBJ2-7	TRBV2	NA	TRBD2	TGTGCCAGCATGGCGGACGGGGGGAGTATAGAGCAGTACTTC	CASMADGGSIEQYF
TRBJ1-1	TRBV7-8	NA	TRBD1	TGTGCCAGCATCCCCGGGACAGATAACACTGAAGCTTTCTTT	CASIPGTDNTEAFF
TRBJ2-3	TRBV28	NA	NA	TGTGCCAGCACTTCCGGGGGCAGGGATACGCAGTATTTT	CASTSGGRDTQYF
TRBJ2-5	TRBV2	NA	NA	TGTGCCAGCAGCCCGGTCAGGGGGGGAGCCGGGGAGACCCAGTACTTC	CASSPVRGGAGETQYF
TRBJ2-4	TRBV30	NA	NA	TGTGCCTGGAGTGTTTTGGATATAGCCAAAAACATTCAGTACTTC	CAWSVLDIAKNIQYF
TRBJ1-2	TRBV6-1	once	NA	TGTGCCAGCAGTGAATTCCCTAGAGGGGAAGGCTACACCTTC	CASSEFPRGEGYTF
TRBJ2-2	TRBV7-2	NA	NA	TGTGCCAGCAGCTTAAGGATTTTACGGACCGGGGAGCTGTTTTTT	CASSLRILRTGELFF
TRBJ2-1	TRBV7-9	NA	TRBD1	TGTGCCAGCAGCGAGACAGGGGCTAACCGCGGTGAGCAGTTCTTC	CASSETGANRGEQFF
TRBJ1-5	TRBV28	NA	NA	TGTGCCAGCAGACGGATCTTACCCAATCAGCCCCAGCATTTT	CASRRILPNQPQHF
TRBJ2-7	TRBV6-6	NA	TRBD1	TGTGCCAGCAGTTACCCAACCCGGGACAGGGCCGGCGAGCAGTACTTC	CASSYPTRDRAGEQYF
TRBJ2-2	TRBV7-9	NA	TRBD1	TGTGCCAGCTCCGGACAGGGGGCAACCGGGGAGCTGTTTTTT	CASSGQGATGELFF
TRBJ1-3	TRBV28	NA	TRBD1	TGTGCCAGCAGAAGACCGACAGGGGATGGAAACACCATATATTTT	CASRRPTGDGNTIYF
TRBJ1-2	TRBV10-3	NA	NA	TGTGCCATCAGTGTCTCCGGGAGCTATGGCTACACCTTC	CAISVSGSYGYTF
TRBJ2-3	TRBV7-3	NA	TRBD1	TGTGCCAGCAGCTTAACAGGGGGCCGGACAGATACGCAGTATTTT	CASSLTGGRTDTQYF